These 14 T cell receptor beta chains came from one sample sequenced in a study of cytomegalovirus exposure and HLA in healthy donors. In the PCR, 60 Vbeta and 13 Jbeta primers were used. The table came from immunoSEQ multiplex PCR; TCRdb's copy has only in-frame clones and leaves some out. Reported are around 100,000 clones; the ten largest clones contain 3% to 4.5%. Material for sequencing was PBMCs. The origin of the receptors is a man aged 25 to 45 in good health and CMV-seronegative.

CDR3 sequence reads: CASSFLGAMNTEAFF. The CDR3 DNA follows: TGTGCCAGCAGCTTTTTGGGAGCCATGAACACTGAAGCTTTCTTT. The gene calls are TRBV5-6 and TRBJ1-1; D unresolved. The germline V gene has CDR1 SGHDT and CDR2 YYEEEE. Trimming took 2 bases from V and 0 from J, leaving 11 bases between them. CDR3 length: 15 amino acids.

The V and J genes are TRBV6-5 and TRBJ1-2; D might be TRBD1 (6 bases). The V and J ends lost 5 bases and 8 bases respectively, with 12 bases between them. Looked up from germline, CDR1 is MNHEY and CDR2 is SVGAGI. The CDR3 sequence is 12 residues long. This CDR3 reads CASSNREGGYTF. CDR3 bases: TGTGCCAGCAGTAACAGGGAGGGCGGCTACACCTTC.

Details on this clone: The sample contains more than one DNA sequence encoding this CDR3. The chain has TRBV18 and TRBJ2-7, with D possibly TRBD1 on 6 matching bases. CDR3 size: 14 residues. Trimming left V 0 bases short and J 7 bases short, with 13 bases between. The germline V gene encodes CDR1 KGHSH and CDR2 LQKENI. The DNA for the CDR3 is TGTGCCAGCTCACCACCTTCCAGGGGTGGAGAGCAGTACTTC. It translates to CASSPPSRGGEQYF.

The gene calls are TRBV5-1 and TRBJ2-1, with TRBD2 matching over 12 bases. There are 17 residues in the CDR3. The germline gives CDR1 SGHRS, CDR2 YFSETQ. The V segment lost 0 bases and the J segment 4 bases; nucleotides outside the gene matches: 5. CDR3 sequence (DNA): TGCGCCAGCAGCTTGGAACCACTAGCGGGGGGTTACAATGAGCAGTTCTTC. Translating gives CASSLEPLAGGYNEQFF.

The chain combines TRBV2 with TRBJ1-2, with D perhaps TRBD1 (5 bases). The V and J ends lost 3 bases and 5 bases respectively, with 13 bases between them. The germline V gene encodes CDR1 SNHLY and CDR2 FYNNEI. This CDR3 is built from 14 residues. The CDR3 is CASSDWDGLYGYTF. In nucleotides, the CDR3 is TGTGCCAGCAGTGACTGGGACGGACTATATGGCTACACCTTC. Combining the CDR3 with reference TRBV2 and TRBJ1-2 gives the whole variable domain EPEVTQTPSHQVTQMGQEVILRCVPISNHLYFYWYRQILGQKVEFLVSFYNNEISEKSEIFDDQFSVERPDGSNFTLKIRSTKLEDSAMYFCASSDWDGLYGYTFGSGTRLTVV.

The chain recombines TRBV4-3 with TRBJ1-1, with 9 bases fitting TRBD1. CDR1 LGHNA and CDR2 YSLEER come from the germline V gene. Losses at the gene ends were 1 base for V and 5 bases for J; bases not matched to a gene: 2. The CDR3 is 14 residues long. CDR3: CASSQGTGETEAFF. The CDR3 coding sequence is TGCGCCAGCAGCCAAGGGACAGGGGAGACTGAAGCTTTCTTT.

V usage is TRBV28 and J usage is TRBJ2-5; 9 positions agree with TRBD2. This CDR3 comprises 14 residues. The V and J ends lost 7 bases and 4 bases, in that order; junction bases with no gene match: 7. Germline CDR1 MDHEN, CDR2 SYDVKM. The CDR3 DNA follows: TGTGCCAGCACTGGCGGGGGGGCCCGAGAGACCCAGTACTTC. The encoded protein is CASTGGGARETQYF.

V and J are TRBV5-4 and TRBJ2-3, with a weak D call TRBD2 (5 bases). There are 15 residues in the CDR3. Trimming took off 5 bases at V and 0 bases at J, with 13 bases between the two ends. From germline, CDR1 is SGHNT and CDR2 YYREEE (reference sequence). The CDR3 protein is CASRLGGSSTDTQYF. Here the CDR3 DNA reads TGTGCCAGCAGACTAGGAGGATCTAGCACAGATACGCAGTATTTT.

The chain combines TRBV28 with TRBJ2-6, with 9 bases that match TRBD2. V was clipped by 3 bases and J by 1 base; unmatched bases: 10. The germline gives CDR1 MDHEN, CDR2 SYDVKM. The CDR3 length is 19 residues. CDR3 region: CASSFNPAGGPSGANVLTF. In DNA form, the CDR3 reads TGTGCCAGCAGTTTTAACCCAGCGGGGGGCCCGTCTGGGGCCAACGTCCTGACTTTC.

This rearrangement joins TRBV7-9 to TRBJ2-7; D perhaps matches TRBD1 (6 bases). The CDR3 is made up of 17 amino acids. V gave up 2 bases and J gave up 1 base, with 18 bases separating them. Germline V gene sequence: CDR1 SEHNR, CDR2 FQNEAQ (reference sequence). DNA for the CDR3: TGTGCCAGCAGCTTAATTAGGAACCCGGACAGTTCCTACGAGCAGTACTTC. Its protein is CASSLIRNPDSSYEQYF.

The chain combines TRBV9 with TRBJ1-2, with D unclear. The CDR3 length is 14 residues. Trimming removed 0 bases at V and 1 base at J, with 7 bases between. Germline CDR1 reads SGDLS; CDR2 reads YYNGEE. DNA for the CDR3: TGTGCCAGCAGCGTAGGGGCAGGTAACTATGGCTACACCTTC. Its protein product is CASSVGAGNYGYTF.

The chain is built from TRBV2 and TRBJ2-5, with a weak D call TRBD1 (7 bases). V lost 11 bases, J lost 5 bases, and 15 bases lay in between. The CDR3 runs 12 residues. The germline V gene encodes CDR1 SNHLY and CDR2 FYNNEI. CDR3 bases: TGTGCCGGGAGGAGAGGGGGCGAGACCCAGTACTTC. Translating it yields CAGRRGGETQYF.

J is TRBJ1-3 and V is TRBV28; 7 bases map to TRBD1. Looked up from germline, CDR1 is MDHEN and CDR2 is SYDVKM. CDR3 length: 14 amino acids. The V gene end was trimmed by 7 bases and the J gene end by 4 bases; junction bases not matched to a gene: 7. CDR3 sequence: CASTPTGSGNTIYF. The CDR3 DNA reads as TGTGCCAGCACCCCGACAGGGTCAGGAAACACCATATATTTT.

The rearrangement joins TRBV6-5 to TRBJ2-7; tentative D call: TRBD2 (6 bases). Germline CDR1 reads MNHEY; CDR2 reads SVGAGI. Trimming stripped 2 bases from V and 0 bases from J, with 14 bases between. This CDR3 is 16 amino acids long. The CDR3 DNA follows: TGTGCCAGCAGTTACACTGTGGGACTTCCCTCCTACGAGCAGTACTTC. Translated: CASSYTVGLPSYEQYF.